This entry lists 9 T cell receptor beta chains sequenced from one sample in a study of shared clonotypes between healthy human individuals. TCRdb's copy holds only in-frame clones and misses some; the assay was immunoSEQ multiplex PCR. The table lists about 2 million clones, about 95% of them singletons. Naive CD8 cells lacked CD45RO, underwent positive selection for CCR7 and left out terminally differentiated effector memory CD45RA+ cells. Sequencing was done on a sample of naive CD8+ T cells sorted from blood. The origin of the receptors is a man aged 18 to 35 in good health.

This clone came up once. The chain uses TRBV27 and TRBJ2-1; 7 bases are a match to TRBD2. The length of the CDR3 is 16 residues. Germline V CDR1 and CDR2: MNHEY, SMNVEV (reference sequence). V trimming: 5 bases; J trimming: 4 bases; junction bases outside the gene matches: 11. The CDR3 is CASSVLGGRGYNEQFF. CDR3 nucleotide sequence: TGTGCCAGCAGTGTCCTAGGTGGGAGGGGATACAATGAGCAGTTCTTC.

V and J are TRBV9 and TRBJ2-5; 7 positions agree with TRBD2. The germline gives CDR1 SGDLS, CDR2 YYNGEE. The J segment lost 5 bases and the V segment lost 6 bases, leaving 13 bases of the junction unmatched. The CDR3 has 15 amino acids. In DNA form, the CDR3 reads TGTGCCAGCACCCATAGCGGGTCCTACGGGGAGACCCAGTACTTC. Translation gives CASTHSGSYGETQYF.

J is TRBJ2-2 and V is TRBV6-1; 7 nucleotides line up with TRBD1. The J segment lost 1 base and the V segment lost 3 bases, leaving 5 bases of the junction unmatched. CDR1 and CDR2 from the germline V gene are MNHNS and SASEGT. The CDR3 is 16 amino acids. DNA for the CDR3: TGTGCCAGCAGTGACTGGGGACAGAAGAACACCGGGGAGCTGTTTTTT. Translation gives CASSDWGQKNTGELFF.

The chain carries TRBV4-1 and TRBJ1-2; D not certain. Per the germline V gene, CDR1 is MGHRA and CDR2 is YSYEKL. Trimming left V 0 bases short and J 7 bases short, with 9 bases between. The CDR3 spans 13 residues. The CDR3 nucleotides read TGCGCCAGCAGCCAAGATGCTGTTTTTGGCTACACCTTC. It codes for CASSQDAVFGYTF.

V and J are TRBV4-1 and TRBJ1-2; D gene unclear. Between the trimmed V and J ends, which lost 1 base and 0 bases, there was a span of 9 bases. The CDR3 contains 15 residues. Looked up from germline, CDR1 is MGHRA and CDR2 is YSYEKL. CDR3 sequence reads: CASSQGGSANYGYTF. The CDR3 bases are TGCGCCAGCAGCCAAGGGGGATCAGCTAACTATGGCTACACCTTC.

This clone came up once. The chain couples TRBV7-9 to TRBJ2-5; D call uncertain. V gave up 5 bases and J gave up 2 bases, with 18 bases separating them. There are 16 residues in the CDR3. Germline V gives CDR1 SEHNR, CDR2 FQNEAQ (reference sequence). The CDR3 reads CASSPPSPGNQETQYF. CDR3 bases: TGTGCCAGCAGCCCCCCGTCTCCAGGAAATCAAGAGACCCAGTACTTC.

CDR3 in amino acids: CASSYTGETYEQYF. The CDR3 DNA reads TGTGCCAGCAGCTACACGGGGGAGACCTACGAGCAGTACTTC. The chain has TRBV6-5 and TRBJ2-7; tentatively, D is TRBD2 (6 bases). This CDR3 contains 14 residues. Trimming left V 6 bases short and J 2 bases short, with 14 bases between. CDR1 is MNHEY, CDR2 SVGAGI, per germline.

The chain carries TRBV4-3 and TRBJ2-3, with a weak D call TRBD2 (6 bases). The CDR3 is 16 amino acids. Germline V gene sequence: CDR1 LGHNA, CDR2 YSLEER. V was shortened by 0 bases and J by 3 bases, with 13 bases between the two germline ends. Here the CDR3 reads CASSQDLGGVTDTQYF. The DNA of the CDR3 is TGCGCCAGCAGCCAAGATCTGGGGGGAGTGACAGATACGCAGTATTTT.

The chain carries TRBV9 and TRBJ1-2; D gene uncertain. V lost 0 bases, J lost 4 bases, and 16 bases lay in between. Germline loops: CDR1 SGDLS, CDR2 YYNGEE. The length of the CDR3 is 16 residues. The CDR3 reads CASSVDARTEFYGYTF. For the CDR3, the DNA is TGTGCCAGCAGCGTAGATGCAAGAACTGAGTTCTATGGCTACACCTTC. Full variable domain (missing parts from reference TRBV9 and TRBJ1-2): DSGVTQTPKHLITATGQRVTLRCSPRSGDLSVYWYQQSLDQGLQFLIQYYNGEERAKGNILERFSAQQFPDLHSELNLSSLELGDSALYFCASSVDARTEFYGYTFGSGTRLTVV.